This entry concerns a single T cell receptor beta chain. Its antigen is still unknown. These data belong to a study of beta chain features in type 1 diabetes. Study outcomes and limitations: Shortening of TCRB CDR3s, moderate but significant, appeared in all four CD4+ subsets of Type 1 diabetes patients. Patients with type 1 diabetes showed fewer VDJ junction insertions and more deletions.

Expressed TCRB transcripts were sequenced after all isolated RNA was converted to cDNA. Repertoires were generated with immunoSEQ multiplex PCR, while TCRdb's copy carries only in-frame clones and drops some. The table shows more than 95,000 clones, with 25% to 30% occurring only once. The sequenced sample consisted of central memory CD4+ T cells from blood. This TCR was recovered from a woman under 30 with type 1 diabetes.

CDR3 nucleotides: TGTGCCAGCTCACCACCTGCCGGGGGTAGCAATCAGCCCCAGCATTTT. Residues: CASSPPAGGSNQPQHF. This chain connects TRBV18 to TRBJ1-5; D perhaps matches TRBD1 (5 bases). Germline values: CDR1 KGHSH, CDR2 LQKENI. V was trimmed by 0 bases and J by 0 bases, leaving 9 bases between them. The CDR3 sequence is 16 residues long.